Presented here are 14 T cell receptor beta chains from one specimen sequenced in a study of early T cells in non-severe SARS-CoV-2 infection (dated by TCRdb to about 2021). The library was prepared using 5' RACE. The sequencing machine was a NextSeq 500. Through fastp at Q25 and MiXCR, TCRdb rebuilt clones from the public reads, retaining in-frame beta chains. One record per CDR3 amino acid sequence lists the most common genes and DNA. The sample table shows approximately 120,000 distinct CDR3 sequences, and under 15% are seen once. 21% of the sample comes from the top ten. The sequenced sample consisted of whole blood. The origin of the receptors is an adult who was a healthcare worker with PCR-confirmed SARS-CoV-2 infection or an uninfected control (not recorded which).

Many counts were recorded for this clonotype. The chain uses TRBV5-5 and TRBJ1-1; 10 bases are shared with TRBD1. Looked up from germline, CDR1 is SGHKS and CDR2 is YYEKEE (reference sequence). The V segment lost 1 base and the J segment 3 bases; nucleotides outside the gene matches: 6. This CDR3 comprises 16 residues. The CDR3, as DNA: TGTGCCAGCAGCTTGCGGACAGGGGGGAGGGACACTGAAGCTTTCTTT. Translated, it gives CASSLRTGGRDTEAFF.

This clonotype appeared a few times. This sequence joins TRBV19 and TRBJ1-5; no firm D call. CDR3 size: 15 residues. The V gene lost 2 bases and the J gene lost 3 bases, with 11 bases spanning the gap. Germline values: CDR1 LNHDA, CDR2 SQIVND (reference sequence). The CDR3 DNA sequence: TGTGCCAGTAGTATAAGAGACATACTCAATCAGCCCCAGCATTTT. The encoded protein is CASSIRDILNQPQHF.

This chain uses TRBV29-1 with TRBJ1-4; TRBD1 might be the D (5 bases). The CDR3 covers 13 residues. The germline CDR1 and CDR2 sequences are SQVTM and ANQGSEA. Trimming took 4 bases from V and 3 from J, leaving 9 bases between them. The DNA for the CDR3 is TGCAGCGTTGGTAGGGGAGCTAATGAAAAACTGTTTTTT. Amino acid sequence: CSVGRGANEKLFF.

This clonotype was counted a few times. This sequence joins TRBV6-6 and TRBJ1-1; 7 bases line up with TRBD1. The germline CDR1 and CDR2 sequences are MNHNY and SVGAGI (reference sequence). The CDR3 is 15 residues long. V lost 5 bases to trimming and J lost 4 bases; unmatched junction nucleotides: 10. CDR3 in amino acids: CASSEPTGLVTEAFF. The CDR3, as DNA: TGTGCCAGCAGTGAACCGACAGGGCTTGTCACTGAAGCTTTCTTT.

CDR3 loop: CASSRDRAETQYF. The CDR3, as DNA: TGTGCCAGCTCACGGGATCGAGCGGAGACCCAGTACTTC. The V gene is TRBV18, the J gene TRBJ2-5; no definite D call. From germline, CDR1 is KGHSH and CDR2 LQKENI. CDR3 length: 13 residues. V lost 4 bases and J lost 5, with 11 bases in between.

The V gene is TRBV6-6, the J gene TRBJ1-6; D is undetermined. V was pared by 6 bases and J by 8 bases, with 11 bases between. Germline CDR1 reads MNHNY; CDR2 reads SVGAGI (reference sequence). This CDR3 is 13 amino acids long. For the CDR3, the DNA is TGTGCCAGCAGCTCAGGTTATGATTCACCCCTCCACTTT. Translated: CASSSGYDSPLHF.

The chain has TRBV7-3 and TRBJ2-6, with D hard to call. CDR1 and CDR2 (germline): SGHTA, FQGTGA. CDR3 size: 14 residues. V dropped 1 base and J dropped 3 bases, with 4 bases sitting between them. As DNA, the CDR3 is TGTGCCAGCAGCTTAAGAGGTGGGGCCAACGTCCTGACTTTC. Translating gives CASSLRGGANVLTF. Supplemented by reference TRBV7-3 and TRBJ2-6, the full variable domain reads GAGVSQTPSNKVTEKGKYVELRCDPISGHTALYWYRQSLGQGPEFLIYFQGTGAADDSGLPNDRFFAVRPEGSVSTLKIQRTERGDSAVYLCASSLRGGANVLTFGAGSRLTVL.

This rearrangement joins TRBV6-1 to TRBJ1-5; D is possibly TRBD1 (6 bases). V was trimmed by 2 bases and J by 2 bases, leaving 10 bases between them. CDR1 MNHNS and CDR2 SASEGT come from the germline V gene. This CDR3 region has 15 residues. CDR3 sequence (DNA): TGTGCCAGCAGTGAATGGGGGCGCGGCAATCAGCCCCAGCATTTT. It encodes CASSEWGRGNQPQHF.

This rearrangement joins TRBV27 to TRBJ2-5, with 11 bases that match TRBD2. This CDR3 is built from 16 residues. V shed 5 bases, J shed 1 base, and the junction held 6 bases outside the gene matches. Germline CDR1 reads MNHEY; CDR2 reads SMNVEV (reference sequence). This chain's CDR3 is CASSLIAGGAQETQYF. The CDR3 DNA sequence: TGTGCCAGCAGTCTCATAGCGGGGGGGGCCCAAGAGACCCAGTACTTC.

V usage is TRBV30 and J usage is TRBJ1-3; 8 nucleotides match TRBD1. This CDR3 has 12 amino acids. The trim removed 7 bases at V and 4 bases at J, leaving 3 bases unmatched. From germline, CDR1 is GTSNPN and CDR2 SVGIG (reference sequence). This CDR3 reads CALDRAGNTIYF. The CDR3 DNA follows: TGTGCCTTGGACAGGGCCGGAAACACCATATATTTT.

The rearrangement uses TRBV3-1 and TRBJ2-1; no definite D call. The V and J ends lost 5 bases and 8 bases respectively, with 10 bases between them. CDR1 and CDR2 (germline): LGHDT, YNNKEL (reference sequence). CDR3 length: 12 residues. CDR3 in DNA: TGTGCCAGCAGCGTGACTTACGATGAGCAGTTCTTC. Translating gives CASSVTYDEQFF.

V is TRBV9 and J is TRBJ1-1, with unresolved D. The germline V gene has CDR1 SGDLS and CDR2 YYNGEE. Trimming removed 0 bases from V and 4 bases from J, with 7 bases in between. The CDR3 is 13 residues long. This chain's CDR3 is CASSVEPGTEAFF. Written as DNA, the CDR3 is TGTGCCAGCAGCGTAGAGCCGGGCACTGAAGCTTTCTTT.

This clonotype has more than one count but fewer than ten. The CDR3: CASAPGQLTDTQYF. The CDR3 DNA follows: TGTGCTAGTGCCCCGGGACAGCTTACAGATACGCAGTATTTT. The chain has TRBV12-5 and TRBJ2-3; 7 nucleotides align to TRBD1. Germline trimming cut 7 bases from V and 3 bases from J; bases unmatched to any gene: 7. The CDR3 is 14 residues long. Germline V gives CDR1 LGHNT, CDR2 FRNRAP.

The rearrangement joins TRBV7-9 to TRBJ2-1; D tentatively reads TRBD1 or TRBD2 (6 bases each). Trimming pared 2 bases from V and 0 bases from J, leaving 20 bases between. Germline-derived CDR1 and CDR2 are SEHNR and FQNEAQ (reference sequence). The CDR3 runs 19 residues. The CDR3 loop is CASSLSLGGLRVSYNEQFF. The CDR3 DNA follows: TGTGCCAGCAGCTTAAGTCTGGGGGGCCTACGAGTCTCCTACAATGAGCAGTTCTTC.